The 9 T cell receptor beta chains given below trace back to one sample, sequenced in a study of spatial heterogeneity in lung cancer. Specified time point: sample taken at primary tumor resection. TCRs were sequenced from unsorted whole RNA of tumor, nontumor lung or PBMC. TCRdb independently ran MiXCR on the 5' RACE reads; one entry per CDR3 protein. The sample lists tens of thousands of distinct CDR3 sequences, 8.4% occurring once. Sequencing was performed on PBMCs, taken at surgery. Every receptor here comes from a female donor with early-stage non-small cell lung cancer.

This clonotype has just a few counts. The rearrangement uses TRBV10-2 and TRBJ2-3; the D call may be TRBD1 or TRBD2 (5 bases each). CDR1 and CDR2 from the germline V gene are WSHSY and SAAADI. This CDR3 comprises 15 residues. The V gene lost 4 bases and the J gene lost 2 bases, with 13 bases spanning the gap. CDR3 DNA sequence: TGCGCCAGCAGTGGGGACCACCTCTTCACAGATACGCAGTATTTT. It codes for CASSGDHLFTDTQYF.

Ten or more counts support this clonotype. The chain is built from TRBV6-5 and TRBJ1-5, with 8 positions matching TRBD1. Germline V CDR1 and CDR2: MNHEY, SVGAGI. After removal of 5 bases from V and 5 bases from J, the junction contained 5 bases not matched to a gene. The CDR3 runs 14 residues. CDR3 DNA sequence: TGTGCCAGCAGTCCAGGACAGGGCCATCAGCCCCAGCATTTT. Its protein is CASSPGQGHQPQHF.

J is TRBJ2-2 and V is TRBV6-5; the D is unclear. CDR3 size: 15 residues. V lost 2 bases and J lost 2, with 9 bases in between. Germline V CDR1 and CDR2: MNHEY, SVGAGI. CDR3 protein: CASSYDKFNTGELFF. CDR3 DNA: TGTGCCAGCAGTTACGACAAGTTCAACACCGGGGAGCTGTTTTTT.

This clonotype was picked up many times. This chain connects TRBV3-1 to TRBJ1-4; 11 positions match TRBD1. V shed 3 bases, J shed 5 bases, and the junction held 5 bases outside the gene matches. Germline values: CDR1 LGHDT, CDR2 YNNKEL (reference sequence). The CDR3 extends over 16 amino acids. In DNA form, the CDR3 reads TGTGCCAGCAGCCACCCGGGACAGGGGGGGAATGAAAAACTGTTTTTT. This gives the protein CASSHPGQGGNEKLFF. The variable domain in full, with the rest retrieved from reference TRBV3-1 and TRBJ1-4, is DTAVSQTPKYLVTQMGNDKSIKCEQNLGHDTMYWYKQDSKKFLKIMFSYNNKELIINETVPNRFSPKSPDKAHLNLHINSLELGDSAVYFCASSHPGQGGNEKLFFGSGTQLSVL.

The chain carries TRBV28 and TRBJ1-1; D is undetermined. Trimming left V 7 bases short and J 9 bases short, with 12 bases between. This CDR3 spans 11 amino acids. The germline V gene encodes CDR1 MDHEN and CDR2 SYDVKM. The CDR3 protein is CASTVLSQAFF. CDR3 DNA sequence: TGTGCCAGCACCGTTCTATCGCAAGCTTTCTTT.

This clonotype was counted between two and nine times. DNA of the CDR3: TGTGCCAGCAGCTTAGCGGGGCCTTACCAAGAGACCCAGTACTTC. It translates to CASSLAGPYQETQYF. The chain is built from TRBV7-3 and TRBJ2-5; weak D call: TRBD2 (6 bases). The germline gives CDR1 SGHTA, CDR2 FQGTGA. CDR3 length: 15 amino acids. V lost 2 bases to trimming and J lost 0 bases, with 10 bases between them. The whole variable domain, filled in from reference TRBV7-3 and TRBJ2-5, reads GAGVSQTPSNKVTEKGKYVELRCDPISGHTALYWYRQSLGQGPEFLIYFQGTGAADDSGLPNDRFFAVRPEGSVSTLKIQRTERGDSAVYLCASSLAGPYQETQYFGPGTRLLVL.

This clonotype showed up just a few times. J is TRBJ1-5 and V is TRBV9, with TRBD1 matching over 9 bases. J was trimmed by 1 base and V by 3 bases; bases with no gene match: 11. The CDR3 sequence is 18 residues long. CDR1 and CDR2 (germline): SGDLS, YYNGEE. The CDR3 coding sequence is TGTGCCAGCAGCGGGTCCGAGACAGGGGGAAGGAGCAATCAGCCCCAGCATTTT. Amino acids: CASSGSETGGRSNQPQHF. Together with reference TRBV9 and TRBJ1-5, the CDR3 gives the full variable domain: DSGVTQTPKHLITATGQRVTLRCSPRSGDLSVYWYQQSLDQGLQFLIQYYNGEERAKGNILERFSAQQFPDLHSELNLSSLELGDSALYFCASSGSETGGRSNQPQHFGDGTRLSIL.

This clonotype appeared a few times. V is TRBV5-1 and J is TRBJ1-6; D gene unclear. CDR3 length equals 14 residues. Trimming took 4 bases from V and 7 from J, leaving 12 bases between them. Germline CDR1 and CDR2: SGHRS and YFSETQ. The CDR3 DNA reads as TGCGCCAGCAGCAGTTACGAGATAAATTCACCCCTCCACTTT. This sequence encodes CASSSYEINSPLHF.

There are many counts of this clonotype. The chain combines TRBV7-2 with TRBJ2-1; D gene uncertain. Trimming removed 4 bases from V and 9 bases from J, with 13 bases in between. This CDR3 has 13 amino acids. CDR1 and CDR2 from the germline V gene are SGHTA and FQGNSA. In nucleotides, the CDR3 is TGTGCCAGCAGCTCCTCAACCCGCGGTGAGCAGTTCTTC. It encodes CASSSSTRGEQFF. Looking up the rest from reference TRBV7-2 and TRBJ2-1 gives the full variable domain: GAGVSQSPSNKVTEKGKDVELRCDPISGHTALYWYRQSLGQGLEFLIYFQGNSAPDKSGLPSDRFSAERTGGSVSTLTIQRTQQEDSAVYLCASSSSTRGEQFFGPGTRLTVL.